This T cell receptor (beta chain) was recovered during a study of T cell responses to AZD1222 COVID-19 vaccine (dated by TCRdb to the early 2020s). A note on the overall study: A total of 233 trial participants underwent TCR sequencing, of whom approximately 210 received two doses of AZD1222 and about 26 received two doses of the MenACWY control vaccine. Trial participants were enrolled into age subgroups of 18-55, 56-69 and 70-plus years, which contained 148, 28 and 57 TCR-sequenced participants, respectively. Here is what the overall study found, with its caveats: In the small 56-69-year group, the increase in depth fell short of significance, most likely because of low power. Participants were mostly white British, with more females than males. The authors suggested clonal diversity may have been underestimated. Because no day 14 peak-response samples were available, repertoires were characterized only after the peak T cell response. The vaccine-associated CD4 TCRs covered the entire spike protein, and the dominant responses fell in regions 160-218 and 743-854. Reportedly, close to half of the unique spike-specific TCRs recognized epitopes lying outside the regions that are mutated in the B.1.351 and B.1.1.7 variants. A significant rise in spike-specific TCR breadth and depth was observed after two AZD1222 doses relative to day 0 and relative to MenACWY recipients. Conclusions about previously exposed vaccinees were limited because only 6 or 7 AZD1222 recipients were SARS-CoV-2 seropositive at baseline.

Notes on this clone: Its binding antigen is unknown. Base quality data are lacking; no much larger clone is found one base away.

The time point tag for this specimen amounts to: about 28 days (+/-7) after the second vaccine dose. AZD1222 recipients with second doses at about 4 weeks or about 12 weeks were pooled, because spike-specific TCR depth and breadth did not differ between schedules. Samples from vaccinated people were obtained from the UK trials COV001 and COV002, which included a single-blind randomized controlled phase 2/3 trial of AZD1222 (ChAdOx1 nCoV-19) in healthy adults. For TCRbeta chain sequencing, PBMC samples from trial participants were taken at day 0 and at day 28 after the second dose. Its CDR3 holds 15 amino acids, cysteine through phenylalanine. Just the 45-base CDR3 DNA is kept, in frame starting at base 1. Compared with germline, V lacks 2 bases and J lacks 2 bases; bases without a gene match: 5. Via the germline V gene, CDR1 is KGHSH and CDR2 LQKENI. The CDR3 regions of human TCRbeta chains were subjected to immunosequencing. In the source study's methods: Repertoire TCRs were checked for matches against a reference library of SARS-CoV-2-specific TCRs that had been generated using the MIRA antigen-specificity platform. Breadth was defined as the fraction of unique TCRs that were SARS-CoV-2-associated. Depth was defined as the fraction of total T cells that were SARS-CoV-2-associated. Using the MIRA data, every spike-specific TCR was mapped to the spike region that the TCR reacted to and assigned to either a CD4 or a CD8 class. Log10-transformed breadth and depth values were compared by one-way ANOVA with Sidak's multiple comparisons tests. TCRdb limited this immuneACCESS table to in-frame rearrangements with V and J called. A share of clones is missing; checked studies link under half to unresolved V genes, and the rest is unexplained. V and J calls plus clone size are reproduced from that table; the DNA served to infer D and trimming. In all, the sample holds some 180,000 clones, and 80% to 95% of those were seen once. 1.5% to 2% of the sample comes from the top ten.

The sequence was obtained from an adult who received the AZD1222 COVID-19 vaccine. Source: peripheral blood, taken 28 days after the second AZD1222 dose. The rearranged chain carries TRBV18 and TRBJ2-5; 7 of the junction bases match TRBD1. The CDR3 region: CASSPRLQGQETQYF. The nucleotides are TGTGCCAGCTCACCAAGGCTACAGGGGCAAGAGACCCAGTACTTC.